These 10 T cell receptor beta chains share one sample of origin, sequenced in a study of blood T cell repertoires in COVID-19. Method: immunoSEQ multiplex PCR; TCRdb's copy keeps in-frame clones and lacks some. The repertoire holds 250,000 to 400,000 clones, approximately 87% seen once, with 2.5% to 3.5% in the top ten. The sample was peripheral blood. Receptors were obtained from a woman aged 25 to 39 with COVID-19, enrolled during active disease.

The chain employs TRBV7-7 and TRBJ1-2; TRBD1 matches 8 bases. After removal of 5 bases from V and 2 bases from J, the junction contained 13 bases not matched to a gene. The CDR3 has 17 residues. Germline V lookup: CDR1 SSHAT, CDR2 FNYEAQ (reference sequence). The CDR3, as DNA: TGTGCCAGCAGCCCCAAAGGGGGACAGGAGAAAAACTATGGCTACACCTTC. Translated, it gives CASSPKGGQEKNYGYTF.

The chain employs TRBV19 and TRBJ1-3, with 8 bases identical to TRBD1. There are 16 residues in the CDR3. The V gene end was trimmed by 5 bases and the J gene end by 4 bases; junction bases not matched to a gene: 10. CDR1 LNHDA and CDR2 SQIVND come from the germline V gene (reference sequence). CDR3 protein: CASSFGDRGLGNTIYF. Written as DNA, the CDR3 is TGTGCCAGTAGTTTTGGAGACAGGGGCCTCGGAAACACCATATATTTT.

This chain joins TRBV2 and TRBJ2-5, with 11 positions matching TRBD1. This CDR3 spans 14 amino acids. The trim removed 5 bases at V and 5 bases at J, leaving 4 bases unmatched. Germline lookup yields CDR1 SNHLY and CDR2 FYNNEI. CDR3 sequence (DNA): TGTGCCAGCAGTTCGGACAGGGGGCGCGAGACCCAGTACTTC. Its translation is CASSSDRGRETQYF.

The V and J genes are TRBV7-9 and TRBJ2-2, with D perhaps matching TRBD1 (6 bases). Trimming pared 5 bases from V and 1 base from J, leaving 11 bases between. This CDR3 comprises 15 residues. In germline, CDR1 is SEHNR, CDR2 FQNEAQ (reference sequence). CDR3 amino acids: CASSNRVLNTGELFF. The CDR3 nucleotides are TGTGCCAGCAGCAACAGGGTCCTGAACACCGGGGAGCTGTTTTTT.

The chain is built from TRBV6-1 and TRBJ2-7; TRBD2 matches at 14 bases. The trim removed 4 bases at V and 0 bases at J, leaving 2 bases unmatched. Germline CDR1 MNHNS, CDR2 SASEGT. The CDR3 runs 16 residues. CDR3: CASSGTSGRYSYEQYF. In nucleotides, the CDR3 is TGTGCCAGCAGTGGGACTAGCGGGAGGTACTCCTACGAGCAGTACTTC.

The rearrangement joins TRBV19 to TRBJ1-3; 8 nucleotides line up with TRBD1. The CDR3 totals 16 residues. Trimming removed 4 bases from V and 2 bases from J; junction bases left unmatched: 7. CDR1 is LNHDA, CDR2 SQIVND, per germline (reference sequence). In DNA, the CDR3 is TGTGCCAGTAGTAATCAGTTCAGGGGGCCTGGAAACACCATATATTTT. Translated: CASSNQFRGPGNTIYF.

The J gene is TRBJ1-6, the V gene TRBV6-4; TRBD1 might be the D (5 bases). With 0 bases removed from V and 8 bases from J, the gap between germline ends came to 11 bases. The CDR3 contains 15 residues. Germline V gene data show CDR1 as MRHNA and CDR2 as SNTAGT. The CDR3, as DNA: TGTGCCAGCAGTGACTCGGCAGGGAGGGATTCACCCCTCCACTTT. Encoded protein: CASSDSAGRDSPLHF.

The chain couples TRBV28 to TRBJ2-5; 7 bases map to TRBD1. V lost 5 bases and J lost 5; bases outside the gene matches: 5. This CDR3 contains 13 residues. CDR1 is MDHEN and CDR2 is SYDVKM in the germline V gene. CDR3 sequence (DNA): TGTGCCAGCAGTGATCCGGGACAGGAGACCCAGTACTTC. Its protein product is CASSDPGQETQYF.

This chain connects TRBV5-4 to TRBJ1-1, with 12 bases that match TRBD1. The CDR3 covers 16 residues. Germline assignment: CDR1 SGHNT and CDR2 YYREEE (reference sequence). Unmatched junction bases numbered 4, after V lost 4 bases and J lost 0 bases. The chain's CDR3 is CASSPGTGGLNTEAFF. The CDR3 bases are TGTGCCAGCAGCCCCGGGACAGGGGGCCTGAACACTGAAGCTTTCTTT.

In its sample, this clone was seen a few times. The rearrangement joins TRBV30 to TRBJ1-1; TRBD1 might be the D (6 bases). Per the germline V gene, CDR1 is GTSNPN and CDR2 is SVGIG (reference sequence). The CDR3 is made up of 12 amino acids. V was cut by 0 bases and J by 10 bases, with 12 bases left in between. CDR3 bases: TGTGCCTGGAGTGTAAGGGGACAAAGAGCTTTCTTT. This encodes CAWSVRGQRAFF.